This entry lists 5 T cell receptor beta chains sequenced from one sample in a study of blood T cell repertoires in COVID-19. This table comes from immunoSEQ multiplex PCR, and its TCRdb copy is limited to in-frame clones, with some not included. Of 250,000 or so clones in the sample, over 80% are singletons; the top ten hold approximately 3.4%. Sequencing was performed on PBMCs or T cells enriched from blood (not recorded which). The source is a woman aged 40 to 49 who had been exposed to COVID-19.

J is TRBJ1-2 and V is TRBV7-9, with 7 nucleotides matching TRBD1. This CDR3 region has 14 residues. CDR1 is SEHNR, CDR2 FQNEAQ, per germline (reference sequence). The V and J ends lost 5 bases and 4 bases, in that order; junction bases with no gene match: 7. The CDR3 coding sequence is TGTGCCAGCAGCCGGACACAGGGGCGCTATGGCTACACCTTC. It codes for CASSRTQGRYGYTF.

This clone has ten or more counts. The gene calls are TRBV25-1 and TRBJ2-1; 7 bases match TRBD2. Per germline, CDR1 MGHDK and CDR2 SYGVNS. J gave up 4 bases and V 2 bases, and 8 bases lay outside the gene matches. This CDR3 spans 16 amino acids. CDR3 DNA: TGTGCCAGCAGTGAAGAGGTCGGGAGGCCGTACAATGAGCAGTTCTTC. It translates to CASSEEVGRPYNEQFF.

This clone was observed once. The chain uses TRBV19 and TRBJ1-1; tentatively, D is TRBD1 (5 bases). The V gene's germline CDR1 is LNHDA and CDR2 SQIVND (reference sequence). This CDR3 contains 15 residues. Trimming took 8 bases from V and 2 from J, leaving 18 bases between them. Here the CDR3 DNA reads TGTGCCAGTGCGGGGCGGCCAGACAAAAACACTGAAGCTTTCTTT. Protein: CASAGRPDKNTEAFF.

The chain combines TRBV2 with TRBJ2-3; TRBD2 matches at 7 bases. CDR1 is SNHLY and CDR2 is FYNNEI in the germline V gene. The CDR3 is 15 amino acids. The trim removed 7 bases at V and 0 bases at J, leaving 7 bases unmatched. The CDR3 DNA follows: TGTGCCAGCAATCGGGACTATGCGAGCACAGATACGCAGTATTTT. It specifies CASNRDYASTDTQYF.

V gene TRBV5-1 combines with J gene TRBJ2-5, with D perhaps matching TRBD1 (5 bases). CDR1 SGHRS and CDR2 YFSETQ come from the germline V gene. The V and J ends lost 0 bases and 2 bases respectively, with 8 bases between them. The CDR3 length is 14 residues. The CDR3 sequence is CASSLEAGQETQYF. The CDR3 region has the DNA TGCGCCAGCAGCTTGGAAGCAGGGCAAGAGACCCAGTACTTC.